This T cell receptor beta chain was captured in a study of cytomegalovirus exposure and HLA in healthy donors (TCRdb year 2017). Some background on the complete study: An earlier analysis of 587 of the donors reported approximately 290 Gb of sequence data and some 120 million unique TCR beta sequences from about 180 million T cells. An early release covering about 600 HLA-typed donors comprised around 300 gigabases of sequencing data and roughly 86 million unique TCR sequences. Among the 398 genotyped donors, around 81% belonged to the genetic ancestry cluster associated with self-reported Caucasian donors. The aim of the study was to test whether cataloging public T cell receptors could identify signatures of past pathogen exposure. The T cell repertoires of 666 subjects were profiled by immunosequencing and related to cytomegalovirus serostatus. Along with the approximately 620-subject first cohort, a separate validation cohort of over 90 different subjects was used. High-throughput TCR immunosequencing, statistical association of individual TCRs with disease status, and machine learning were combined to predict cytomegalovirus infection status. To study patterns of TCR occurrence, a later analysis re-analyzed previously published TCR beta repertoires from 650 to 750 donors and added high-resolution HLA genotyping. The later analysis used no new phenotypic data to find candidate immune exposures, relying instead on TCR beta sequences and their occurrence across donors. An earlier analysis of 500 to 750 of the donors applied high-throughput TCR beta sequencing to assess whether each TCR beta V gene segment acted as functional or pseudogenic. Donor age, sex, ethnicity and CMV serostatus were collected together with the repertoire data. In a later genetic analysis, genome-wide SNP genotypes for about 55% of the roughly 700 donors were used, and that subset was treated as a discovery cohort. Every repertoire in the discovery cohort had been generated on one and the same sequencing platform. HLA typing included class I and class II loci at four-digit resolution. The number of donors typed differed by locus, with roughly 629-640 for A, B, C, DRB1 and DQB1, roughly 520 for DQA1, approximately 580 for DPA1, and 472 for DPB1. A handful of DR-DQ haplotypes were handled as single units for association and clustering because linkage in the cohort was strong. Among almost 400 genotyped donors of the cohort, an average of approximately 240,000 unique TCR beta nucleotide sequences were sequenced per donor, about a sixth of them non-productive. The investigation overall reported the following: The earlier analysis of about 600 of the donors excluded some 15 rarely observed V segments, including chromosome 9 orphons, because counts were too low. A few of the identified cytomegalovirus-associated TCR beta chains were confirmed in vitro to be specific for cytomegalovirus antigens. A group of highly shared sequence variants was considered likely to be a technical artifact of the sequencing pipeline. HLA typing was unavailable for some donors at each locus, so association tests used only the typed subset. In a later analysis, several top co-occurrence clusters were reported to appear linked to parvovirus B19, influenza, CMV and Epstein-Barr virus. The presence/absence analyses assumed that sequencing depth was roughly uniform across donors, and that assumption may not be true. The classifier was reported to diagnose cytomegalovirus status with high specificity and sensitivity in both the original cohort and the validation cohort. In a later analysis, over 15,000 TCR beta sequences were associated with specific HLA alleles at a false discovery rate of 0.05. In an earlier analysis of 587 of the donors, most TCR beta V segments appeared in productive rearrangements about 90% or about 30% of the time, broadly matching IMGT annotations. Across donors, most TCR sequences were observed very rarely, whereas some public TCRs were present in many individuals. V-gene and J-gene trimming of TCR beta chains was associated with a missense DCLRE1C variant in a later genetic analysis, and the association was replicated in an independent cohort. Compared with equally common non-associated chains, HLA-associated TCR beta chains in a later analysis were more clonally expanded and had lower generation probabilities. In a later analysis, the rate of TCR association differed among HLA loci, with DRB1 alleles having the most associated TCRs and HLA-C alleles having the fewest. In this cohort, only TCR beta chains were sequenced, and detectable features were limited by the absence of alpha or paired-chain data. The study listed 150 to 200 TCR beta chains as associated with cytomegalovirus. A later genetic analysis reported fewer N-insertions in productive TCRs among donors in an Asian-associated ancestry cluster than the approximately 700-donor mean. Linkage disequilibrium might explain the correlated functional status among segregating V segments, but an unknown experimental factor could not be ruled out. Assigning TCR associations to individual alleles was difficult when HLA alleles, especially DR and DQ, strongly co-occurred. Some IMGT-functional V segments, including TRBV6-2 and TRBV6-3, could not be told apart with the 87-base-pair reads, so those segments were excluded. A later analysis found that most CMV-associated TCR beta chains appeared HLA-restricted, with HLA associations seemingly driven largely by CMV exposure. CMV serostatus was the only immune exposure information available for the cohort. It was suggested by the authors that the approach could potentially be generalized to other disease states and immunological phenotypes. A further reported finding was that TCR beta sequences accurately predicted the HLA-A and HLA-B alleles for most subjects in the first cohort.

Remarks on this clone: Its antigen specificity is not known. No qualities accompany the bases; no much larger clone lies one base away.

The library was prepared using the immunoSEQ multiplex PCR assay. For the multiplex PCR, a mixture combining 60 forward primers for TCR Vbeta segments and 13 reverse primers for TCR Jbeta segments was used. A multiplex PCR assay on genomic DNA amplified the CDR3 region of rearranged TCR beta genes. The amplified TCR beta libraries were sequenced on the Illumina HiSeq System as 87-base-pair reads. On the authors' methods: Across the 500 to 850 repertoires, a later analysis counted tens of millions of unique TCR beta chains, roughly 11 million of which were shared by at least two donors. To remove PCR and sequencing errors, raw reads were error-corrected and collapsed into unique sequences using a nearest-neighbor algorithm that merged closely related sequences. Alignment of CDR3 sequences to IMGT reference sequences was used to assign V, D and J gene segments. For a sequence to be retained, a match of at least six nucleotides to both a V gene segment and a J gene segment was required. Rearrangements were called productive when the CDR3 lacked stop codons and stayed in frame with V and J; all others were non-productive. CDR3 was defined according to IMGT convention as the region running from the second conserved V-encoded cysteine to the conserved J-encoded phenylalanine. In an earlier analysis of around 640 of the donors, sequences lacking an unambiguous match to a single V gene segment were excluded. In an earlier analysis of 500 to 750 of the donors, V segments were called functional above 56.7% productive rearrangements and were called segregating when the between-donor standard deviation exceeded 5%. To diagnose cytomegalovirus status from the catalog of TCR beta chain sequences, a statistical classification framework was built. In a later analysis, TCR nucleotide sequences were compared against IMGT/GENE-DB human TR gene sequences so that V and J genes could be assigned. The TCRdist pipeline was used in a later analysis to assign CDR3 sequences and most-parsimonious VDJ recombination scenarios. In a later analysis, each TCR beta chain was defined by its CDR3 amino acid sequence together with its V-gene family, and reads lacking a unique V-gene family were excluded. As a way to deal with suspected cross-contamination and a sequencing artifact, a later analysis dropped 500 to 700 nucleotide sequences that were highly shared and had low generation probability. In a later analysis, a clonal expansion index was calculated for each public chain from normalized within-repertoire ranks of inferred template counts. In a later analysis, generation probabilities were computed with a VDJ recombination model fitted to out-of-frame rearrangements, and the resulting probabilities were checked against IGoR. In a later analysis, TCR-TCR, TCR-HLA and TCR-CMV co-occurrence was scored with hypergeometric tests, and a repertoire-size bias correction was applied to TCR pairs. To estimate false discovery rates, a later analysis permuted the HLA or CMV assignments 20 times. In a later analysis, co-occurring TCRs were grouped using DBSCAN, and TCRdist sequence similarity was added for clustering within HLA-allele-positive subsets. Repertoires with fewer than 30,000 or more than 120,000 public chains, plus five repertoires with anomalous nucleotide sharing, were excluded from co-occurrence clustering. Entries here come from immuneACCESS through TCRdb and include only in-frame sequences with V and J called. Some clones fail to appear in such tables; in the studies checked, an unresolved V gene covers under half of the shortfall, and the cause of the remainder is unknown. V and J calls and clone size are those listed in that table; D and trimming were worked out from the DNA. Here the sample has around 88,000 clones; roughly 70% occur a single time. Together, the top ten hold approximately 2% of the sample.

From V the trimming removes 5 bases and from J it removes 9 bases, while the gene matches leave 9 bases of the junction unaccounted for. CDR1 and CDR2, looked up from the germline V gene, are SGHTA and FQGNSA. The CDR3 runs 15 amino acids, cysteine and phenylalanine included. Of all the DNA, just the CDR3 is kept, 45 bases in frame from base 1. The cohort was made up of 500 to 850 healthy bone marrow donors. At the time of sampling, all cohort members were nominally healthy, though unrecorded immune exposures were likely present. The donor was CMV seronegative and was included in the group of a few hundred seronegative cohort members. A peripheral blood sample was collected from each donor, and TCR beta sequencing was performed on peripheral blood mononuclear cells. The Qiagen DNeasy Blood Extraction Kit was used to extract genomic DNA from the blood cell samples.

Sequencing input: PBMCs. Rearrangement joined TRBV7-2 to TRBJ2-7; 14 central bases correspond to TRBD2. This TCR derives from a male donor in good health and CMV-seronegative. The sequenced DNA is TGTGCCAGCAGCCCCCGTGGACTAGCGGGAGGTGGGCAGTACTTC. Its translation reads: CASSPRGLAGGGQYF.